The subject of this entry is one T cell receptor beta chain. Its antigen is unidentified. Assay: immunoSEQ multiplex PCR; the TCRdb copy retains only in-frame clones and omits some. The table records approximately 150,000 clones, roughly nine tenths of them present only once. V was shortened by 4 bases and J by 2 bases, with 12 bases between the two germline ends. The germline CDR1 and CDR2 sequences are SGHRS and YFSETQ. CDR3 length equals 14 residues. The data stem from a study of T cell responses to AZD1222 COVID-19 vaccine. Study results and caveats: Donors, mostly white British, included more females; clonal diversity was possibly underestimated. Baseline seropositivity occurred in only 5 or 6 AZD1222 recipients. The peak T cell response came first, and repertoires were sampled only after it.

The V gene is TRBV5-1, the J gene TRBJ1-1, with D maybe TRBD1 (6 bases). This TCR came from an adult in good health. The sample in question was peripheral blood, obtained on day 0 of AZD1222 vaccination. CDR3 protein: CASSPWTANTEAFF. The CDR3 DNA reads TGCGCCAGCAGCCCATGGACAGCAAACACTGAAGCTTTCTTT.